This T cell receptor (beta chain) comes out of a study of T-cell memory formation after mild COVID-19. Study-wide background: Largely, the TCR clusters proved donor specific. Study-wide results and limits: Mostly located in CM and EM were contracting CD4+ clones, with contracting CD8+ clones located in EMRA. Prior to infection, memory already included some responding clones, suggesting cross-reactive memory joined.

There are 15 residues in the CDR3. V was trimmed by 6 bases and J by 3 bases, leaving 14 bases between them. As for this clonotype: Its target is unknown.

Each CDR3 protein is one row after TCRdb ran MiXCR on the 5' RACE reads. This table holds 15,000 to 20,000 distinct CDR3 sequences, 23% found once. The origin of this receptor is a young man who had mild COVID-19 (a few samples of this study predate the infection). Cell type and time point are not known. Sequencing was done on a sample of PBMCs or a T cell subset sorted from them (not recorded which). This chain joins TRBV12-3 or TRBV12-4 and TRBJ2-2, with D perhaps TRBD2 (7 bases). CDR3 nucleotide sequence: TGTGCCAGCAGCTCAGGAGGGGGGGACACCGGGGAGCTGTTTTTT. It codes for CASSSGGGDTGELFF.